These T cell receptor beta chains were read from a single sample in a study of blood T cell repertoires in COVID-19. This table comes from immunoSEQ multiplex PCR, and its TCRdb copy is limited to in-frame clones, with some not included. The table shows under 250,000 clones, with 75% to 85% occurring only once. Input material: PBMCs or T cells enriched from blood (not recorded which). Every receptor here comes from a woman aged 50 to 60 with acute COVID-19. The conserved cysteine and the conserved F or W are not part of the CDR3 here. Fields, in order: V gene, clone size, CDR3 protein. Clone sizes are given selectively: once, few, many, or a class where the clone is expanded.

v_gene: TRBV29-1
abundance: -
CDR3aa: SVATGQNSPLH

v_gene: TRBV18
abundance: -
CDR3aa: ASCLGQLNEQF

v_gene: TRBV10-1
abundance: -
CDR3aa: ASSTGTGGSYEQY

v_gene: TRBV5-1
abundance: -
CDR3aa: ASSLGGSTNQPQH

v_gene: TRBV7-3
abundance: -
CDR3aa: ASSQGGGQRGTEAF

v_gene: TRBV20-1
abundance: -
CDR3aa: SASRDSNTEAF

v_gene: TRBV6-5
abundance: -
CDR3aa: ASSSGTERYGYT

v_gene: TRBV7-2
abundance: -
CDR3aa: ASSPRTPEQY

v_gene: TRBV2
abundance: -
CDR3aa: ASSSQGGELF

v_gene: TRBV19
abundance: few
CDR3aa: ASRLTGSMNQPQH

v_gene: TRBV18
abundance: -
CDR3aa: ASSPGDRRWETQY

v_gene: TRBV6-5
abundance: -
CDR3aa: ASSVGDTYTEAF

v_gene: TRBV7-2
abundance: -
CDR3aa: ASSLAGKTYEQY

v_gene: TRBV5-1
abundance: -
CDR3aa: ASSSGVVTGELF

v_gene: TRBV27
abundance: -
CDR3aa: ASSLNGPGAGNYGYT

v_gene: TRBV6-5
abundance: -
CDR3aa: ASSYSYGSTNEKLF

v_gene: TRBV2
abundance: once
CDR3aa: ASSGSGGTTGELF